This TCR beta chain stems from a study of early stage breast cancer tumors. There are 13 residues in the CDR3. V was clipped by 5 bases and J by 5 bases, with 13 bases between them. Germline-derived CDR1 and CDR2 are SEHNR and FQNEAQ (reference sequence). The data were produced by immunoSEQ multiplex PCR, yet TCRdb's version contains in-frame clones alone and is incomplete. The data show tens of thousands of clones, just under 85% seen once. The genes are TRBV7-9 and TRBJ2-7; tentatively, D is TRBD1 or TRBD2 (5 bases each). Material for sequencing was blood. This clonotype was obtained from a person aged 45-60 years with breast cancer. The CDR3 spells CASSTWGSNEQYF. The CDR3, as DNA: TGTGCCAGCAGCACCTGGGGGAGTAACGAGCAGTACTTC.